What follows are 17 T cell receptor beta chains derived from one specimen sequenced in a study of blood T cell repertoires in COVID-19. Using immunoSEQ multiplex PCR, the repertoire was profiled, and TCRdb retains in-frame clones only, with some absent. There are about 37,000 clones in the sample; approximately 88% occur only once, and approximately 6.6% lies in the top ten. Sequencing was carried out using peripheral blood. These receptors were taken from a human donor in a cohort sampled during active COVID-19.

The genes are TRBV19 and TRBJ1-1, with D maybe TRBD1 (6 bases). The CDR3 covers 17 residues. Germline CDR1 is LNHDA and CDR2 is SQIVND (reference sequence). V was cut by 3 bases and J by 1 base, with 18 bases left in between. The CDR3 spells CASSIILQGSGNTEAFF. Here the CDR3 DNA reads TGTGCCAGTAGTATCATTCTTCAGGGGAGTGGGAACACTGAAGCTTTCTTT.

CDR3 protein: CASSSRLAGISEQYF. The DNA for the CDR3 is TGTGCCAGCAGCTCGCGACTAGCGGGAATCAGCGAGCAGTACTTC. The chain employs TRBV7-2 and TRBJ2-7; 11 nucleotides line up with TRBD2. CDR3 length: 15 amino acids. Trimming took 4 bases from V and 6 from J; bases not matched to a gene: 8. Germline CDR1 and CDR2: SGHTA and FQGNSA.

The CDR3 here is CASSLAHSVYNEQFF. The CDR3 DNA sequence: TGTGCCAGCAGCTTAGCCCATTCAGTCTACAATGAGCAGTTCTTC. The V and J genes are TRBV7-2 and TRBJ2-1; D is undetermined. The CDR3 loop spans 15 amino acids. The V gene lost 0 bases and the J gene lost 3 bases, with 9 bases spanning the gap. The germline gives CDR1 SGHTA, CDR2 FQGNSA.

The CDR3 sequence is CASTDRATGELFF. DNA for the CDR3: TGTGCCAGCACCGACAGGGCTACCGGGGAGCTGTTTTTT. The chain recombines TRBV28 with TRBJ2-2, with 7 bases that match TRBD1. The germline gives CDR1 MDHEN, CDR2 SYDVKM. J lost 5 bases, V lost 7 bases, and 4 bases had no gene match. The CDR3 totals 13 residues.

The chain uses TRBV19 and TRBJ1-5; 9 bases fit TRBD1. The CDR3 runs to 17 residues. CDR1 and CDR2 (germline): LNHDA, SQIVND (reference sequence). With V trimmed by 4 bases and J by 0 bases, 7 bases remained unmatched. The CDR3 is CASSKGQGLYSNQPQHF. The CDR3 bases are TGTGCCAGTAGTAAGGGACAGGGCCTTTATAGCAATCAGCCCCAGCATTTT.

The rearrangement links TRBV19 to TRBJ2-7, with a possible D match to TRBD2 (6 bases). Trimming left V 1 base short and J 3 bases short, with 19 bases between. CDR1 LNHDA and CDR2 SQIVND come from the germline V gene (reference sequence). This CDR3 region has 17 residues. The CDR3 sequence is CASSIGPGVAGLYEQYF. DNA of the CDR3: TGTGCCAGTAGTATAGGGCCGGGGGTAGCTGGTCTCTACGAGCAGTACTTC.

The rearrangement joins TRBV27 to TRBJ2-2; 7 nucleotides align to TRBD1. Germline V gene lookup returns CDR1 MNHEY and CDR2 SMNVEV (reference sequence). CDR3 length: 14 amino acids. The V and J ends lost 8 bases and 4 bases, in that order; junction bases with no gene match: 7. The CDR3 loop is CASQSGTVTGELFF. The CDR3 DNA reads as TGTGCCAGCCAGTCCGGGACAGTCACCGGGGAGCTGTTTTTT.

This chain uses TRBV18 with TRBJ1-1; D is unclear. This CDR3 contains 13 residues. Trimming shortened V by 3 bases and J by 2 bases, and 7 bases separated the two germline ends. CDR1 KGHSH and CDR2 LQKENI come from the germline V gene. The DNA for the CDR3 is TGTGCCAGCTCACCGGGCCGTAACACTGAAGCTTTCTTT. Its translation is CASSPGRNTEAFF.

The rearrangement uses TRBV5-1 and TRBJ2-1, with 8 bases that match TRBD1. This CDR3 has 14 residues. Germline V gene sequence: CDR1 SGHRS, CDR2 YFSETQ. V was clipped by 2 bases and J by 16 bases; unmatched bases: 14. The CDR3 DNA is TGCGCCAGCAGCTTACGAATCGAGGACAGGGAGTCCTTCTTC. Its translation is CASSLRIEDRESFF.

The chain uses TRBV27 and TRBJ2-3, with TRBD2 matching 7 bases. This CDR3 has 16 amino acids. V gave up 5 bases and J gave up 1 base; unmatched junction bases: 9. Per germline, CDR1 MNHEY and CDR2 SMNVEV (reference sequence). DNA of the CDR3: TGTGCCAGCAGTCCCCGTAGCGGGTCTGGCACAGATACGCAGTATTTT. Its translation is CASSPRSGSGTDTQYF.

DNA for the CDR3: TGTGCCAGCACTGCCCGGGGGTATAATTCACCCCTCCACTTT. Translated, it gives CASTARGYNSPLHF. This rearrangement joins TRBV2 to TRBJ1-6; D perhaps matches TRBD1 (5 bases). CDR3 length: 14 residues. Germline values: CDR1 SNHLY, CDR2 FYNNEI. V lost 7 bases to trimming and J lost 4 bases, with 11 bases between them.

The chain combines TRBV6-4 with TRBJ2-2; 9 positions match TRBD2. V dropped 8 bases and J dropped 4; count of bases not matched to a gene: 11. The germline V gene encodes CDR1 MRHNA and CDR2 SNTAGT. CDR3 length equals 16 residues. CDR3: CASSRLAGALTGELFF. CDR3 nucleotides: TGTGCCAGCTCCCGCTTAGCGGGAGCTCTCACCGGGGAGCTGTTTTTT.

J is TRBJ1-6 and V is TRBV5-1; D is perhaps TRBD1 (6 bases). Germline-derived CDR1 and CDR2 are SGHRS and YFSETQ. V lost 7 bases to trimming and J lost 5 bases, with 16 bases between them. CDR3 length equals 15 residues. The CDR3 nucleotides are TGCGCCAGCCGGTGGGGGGGCAATGATAATTCACCCCTCCACTTT. This encodes CASRWGGNDNSPLHF.

J is TRBJ2-1 and V is TRBV6-6, with TRBD1 identical over 8 bases. CDR3 length: 16 residues. Germline CDR1 MNHNY, CDR2 SVGAGI (reference sequence). Unmatched junction bases numbered 14, after V lost 6 bases and J lost 7 bases. The chain's CDR3 is CASSTDRTGTGNEQFF. The DNA of the CDR3 is TGTGCCAGCAGCACCGACCGGACAGGGACGGGAAATGAGCAGTTCTTC.

This chain connects TRBV3-1 (or the pseudogene TRBV3-2) to TRBJ2-5; D is ambiguous. This CDR3 has 12 amino acids. The ends were cut back, 1 base at V and 4 bases at J, with 4 bases in the middle. The V gene's germline CDR1 is LGHDT and CDR2 YNNKEL (reference sequence). CDR3 coding DNA: TGTGCCAGCAGCCAAGCTACAGAGACCCAGTACTTC. Its protein product is CASSQATETQYF.

The table lists this clone with a count of one. The chain is built from TRBV12-5 and TRBJ1-1; D may be TRBD1 (5 bases). CDR1 is LGHNT, CDR2 FRNRAP, per germline. Trimming stripped 5 bases from V and 6 bases from J, with 13 bases between. The CDR3 has 13 residues. The CDR3: CASGRQGGSEAFF. The CDR3 DNA is TGTGCTAGTGGTCGTCAGGGAGGGTCTGAAGCTTTCTTT.

The gene calls are TRBV18 and TRBJ2-3; TRBD1 might be the D (5 bases). The V and J ends lost 4 bases and 4 bases respectively, with 6 bases between them. The germline V gene has CDR1 KGHSH and CDR2 LQKENI. The CDR3 loop spans 12 amino acids. The CDR3 region is CASSQGPDTQYF. CDR3 sequence (DNA): TGTGCCAGCTCACAGGGGCCAGATACGCAGTATTTT.